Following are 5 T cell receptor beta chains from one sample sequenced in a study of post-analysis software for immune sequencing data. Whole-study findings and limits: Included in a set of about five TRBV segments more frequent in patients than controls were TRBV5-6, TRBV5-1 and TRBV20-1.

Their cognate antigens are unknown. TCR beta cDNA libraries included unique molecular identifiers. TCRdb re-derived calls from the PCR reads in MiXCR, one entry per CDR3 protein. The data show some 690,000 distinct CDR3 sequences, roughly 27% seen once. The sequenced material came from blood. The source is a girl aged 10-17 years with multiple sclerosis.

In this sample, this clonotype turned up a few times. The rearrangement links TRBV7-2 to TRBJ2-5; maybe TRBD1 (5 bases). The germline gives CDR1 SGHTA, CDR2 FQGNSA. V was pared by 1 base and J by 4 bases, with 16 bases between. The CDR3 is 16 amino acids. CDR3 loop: CASSLVPGLSGETQYF. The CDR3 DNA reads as TGTGCCAGCAGCTTAGTCCCAGGGTTGAGTGGAGAGACCCAGTACTTC.

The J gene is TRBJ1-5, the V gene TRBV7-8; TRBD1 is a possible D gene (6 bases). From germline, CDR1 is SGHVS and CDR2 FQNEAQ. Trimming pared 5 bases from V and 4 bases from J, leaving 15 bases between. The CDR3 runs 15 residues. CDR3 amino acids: CASSGRTAPNQPQHF. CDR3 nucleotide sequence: TGTGCCAGCAGCGGACGGACAGCCCCAAATCAGCCCCAGCATTTT.

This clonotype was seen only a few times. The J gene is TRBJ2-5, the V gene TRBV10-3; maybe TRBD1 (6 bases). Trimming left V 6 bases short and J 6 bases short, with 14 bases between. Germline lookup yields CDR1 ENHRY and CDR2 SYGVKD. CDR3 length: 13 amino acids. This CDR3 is CAIRTPGDQTQYF. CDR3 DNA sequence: TGTGCCATCAGGACACCAGGGGACCAGACCCAGTACTTC.

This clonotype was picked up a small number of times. This CDR3 is CASSRKRGTAQSYVKQYF. The CDR3 DNA follows: TGTGCCAGCAGTCGAAAACGAGGGACGGCCCAATCCTACGTCAAGCAGTACTTC. This chain links TRBV7-2 with TRBJ2-5; D tentatively reads TRBD1 or TRBD2 (5 bases each). The CDR3 spans 18 residues. V was cut by 6 bases and J by 11 bases, with 34 bases left in between. Looked up from germline, CDR1 is SGHTA and CDR2 is FQGNSA. Using reference TRBV7-2 and TRBJ2-5 for the parts outside the CDR3, the full variable domain is GAGVSQSPSNKVTEKGKDVELRCDPISGHTALYWYRQSLGQGLEFLIYFQGNSAPDKSGLPSDRFSAERTGGSVSTLTIQRTQQEDSAVYLCASSRKRGTAQSYVKQYFGPGTRLLVL.

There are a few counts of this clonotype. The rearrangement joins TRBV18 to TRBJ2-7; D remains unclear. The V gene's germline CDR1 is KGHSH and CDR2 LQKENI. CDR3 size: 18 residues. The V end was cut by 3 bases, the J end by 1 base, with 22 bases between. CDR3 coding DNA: TGTGCCAGCTCACCTAGGACCTTAATATTAAAGGGTTCCTACGAGCAGTACTTC. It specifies CASSPRTLILKGSYEQYF.